The rows below give T cell receptor beta chains drawn from one sample of a study of T cell repertoires in cytomegalovirus infection. These receptors are not linked to any known antigen. One entry per CDR3 protein, called by TCRdb with MiXCR from the reads. The sample yields some 800,000 distinct CDR3 sequences, around 29% seen once. Sequencing was performed on cultured CD8+ T cells from PBMCs, taken from culture after CMV antigen stimulation. The receptor source for this set is a human donor in good health (CMV status not recorded). Some clones in this sample may be carry-over from other donors' samples. Both conserved end residues are part of each CDR3. The order of the fields is clone size, D gene, J gene, V gene, CDR3 DNA, CDR3 protein. The D gene is left open where the match is weak. Part of the rows lack a size; the others show once, few, many or a class for expanded clones.

. . TRBJ1-4 TRBV27 TGTGCCAGCGGTGACTTCGGGACTAATGAAAAACTGTTTTTT CASGDFGTNEKLFF
. . TRBJ2-7 TRBV5-4 TGTGCCAGCAGCTTGGGTTCAAGTTTATCCTACGAGCAGTACTTC CASSLGSSLSYEQYF
. . TRBJ2-7 TRBV29-1 TGCAGCGTTGAAGTACAGACCGCTTCCTACGAGCAGTACTTC CSVEVQTASYEQYF
. TRBD1 TRBJ1-1 TRBV7-6 TGTGCCAGCAGCTCCGGGACAGGGGGCTTGGGAGCTTTCTTT CASSSGTGGLGAFF
many . TRBJ2-7 TRBV7-2 TGTGCCAGCAGCTTAGATCCGGACGAGCAGTACTTC CASSLDPDEQYF
. . TRBJ1-2 TRBV7-6 TGTGCCAGCAGCTTAGGACCAGGGGAAAAAAAGGACTATGGCTACACCTTC CASSLGPGEKKDYGYTF
many TRBD1 TRBJ1-1 TRBV7-2 TGTGCCAGCAGCTTAGACAGGGGAATCACTGAAGCTTTCTTT CASSLDRGITEAFF
few . TRBJ2-3 TRBV6-6 TGTGCCAGCAGTTACTCAGCCAGTAGCACAGATACGCAGTATTTT CASSYSASSTDTQYF
. . TRBJ2-3 TRBV4-1 TGCGCCAGCAGCCACCGAGCAGATACGCAGTATTTT CASSHRADTQYF
. . TRBJ1-1 TRBV20-1 TGCAGTGCTAGCAATAGGCAGGGTAACACTGAAGCTTTCTTT CSASNRQGNTEAFF
. TRBD1 TRBJ2-5 TRBV5-6 TGTGCCAGCAGCTTGGGAGGGACAGGGACAGAGACCCAGTACTTC CASSLGGTGTETQYF
. . TRBJ1-2 TRBV6-1 TGTGCCAGCAGTGAGTTCTATGGCTACACCTTC CASSEFYGYTF
. . TRBJ2-1 TRBV12-5 TGTGCTAGTGAGGCCGGGGGCTTCGAGCAGTTCTTC CASEAGGFEQFF
few . TRBJ2-5 TRBV12-3/TRBV12-4 TGTGCCAGCAGTTTGAGCGAGGGCAGTGAGACCCAGTACTTC CASSLSEGSETQYF
. TRBD1 TRBJ1-1 TRBV11-2 TGTGCCAGCAGCTTAGACGGACAGGAGTTGGGGACTGAAGCTTTCTTT CASSLDGQELGTEAFF
. TRBD1 TRBJ1-1 TRBV12-3/TRBV12-4 TGTGCCATTCGACAGGGGGCATACACTGAAGCTTTCTTT CAIRQGAYTEAFF
. TRBD1 TRBJ1-5 TRBV2 TGTGCCAGCAGCCTAGGCAGGGGGCTCCATCAGCCCCAGCATTTT CASSLGRGLHQPQHF
many TRBD2 TRBJ2-7 TRBV7-9 TGTGCCAGCAGCTTCGGGACTAGCGGGGTCCGATCCTACGAGCAGTACTTC CASSFGTSGVRSYEQYF
. . TRBJ1-1 TRBV6-1 TGTGCCAGCAGTTGGAGGGGTGAGGAGACTGAAGCTTTCTTT CASSWRGEETEAFF
. . TRBJ1-2 TRBV27 TGTGCCAGCAGTTCCACGACGAGGCGGTATAACTATGGCTACACCTTC CASSSTTRRYNYGYTF
few . TRBJ2-1 TRBV7-6 TGTGCCAGCAGCTTAACAGAGAGCGGGGGACAGGAGCAGTTCTTC CASSLTESGGQEQFF
. TRBD2 TRBJ2-1 TRBV2 TGTGCCAGCAGTGAAGCACCGGGACTAGCGATAAATGAGCAGTTCTTC CASSEAPGLAINEQFF
. TRBD2 TRBJ2-1 TRBV7-7 TGTGCTAGCAGCTTATGGACTAGCGGCAACAATGAGCAGTTCTTC CASSLWTSGNNEQFF
. . TRBJ1-2 TRBV19 TGTGCCAGTAGTATAGATTACAGGGAAGGAGCTAACTATGGCTACACCTTC CASSIDYREGANYGYTF
. TRBD2 TRBJ2-1 TRBV29-1 TGCAGCGCCGAACTAGCGGGGGGGCCCCCTGAGCAGTTCTTC CSAELAGGPPEQFF
. . TRBJ1-5 TRBV27 TGTGCCAGCAGTTTATATGGGAGGGGGAGCAATCAGCCCCAGCATTTT CASSLYGRGSNQPQHF
. . TRBJ2-5 TRBV4-1 TGCGCCAGCAGCCCTTCCGGGACACCCGAGACCCAGTACTTC CASSPSGTPETQYF
few . TRBJ2-4 TRBV6-1 TGTGCCACCAGGCAGGGAAACATTCAGTACTTC CATRQGNIQYF
few . TRBJ1-4 TRBV28 TGTGCCAGCAGTTACGGACAGACCCTATATGAAAAACTGTTTTTT CASSYGQTLYEKLFF
. TRBD2 TRBJ2-2 TRBV12-5 TGTGCTCCCCGGGGGGACACCGGGGAGCTGTTTTTT CAPRGDTGELFF
few . TRBJ1-1 TRBV19 TGTGCCAGTAGTCCCCAGGTGAACACTGAAGCTTTCTTT CASSPQVNTEAFF
many TRBD1 TRBJ2-3 TRBV7-8 TGTGCCAGCATGAACGGACAGGGACGATACACAGATACGCAGTATTTT CASMNGQGRYTDTQYF
few . TRBJ1-2 TRBV20-1 TGCAGTGCCCAGAAGCCCGGGACGGGAAATAACTATGGCTACACCTTC CSAQKPGTGNNYGYTF
many . TRBJ2-1 TRBV7-8 TGTGCCAGCAGCTTCCCCGGGACACCCCGGGCTTATGAGCAGTTCTTC CASSFPGTPRAYEQFF
few TRBD2 TRBJ2-1 TRBV6-2/TRBV6-3 TGTGCCAGCATACGGGGGGGCCCTGACAATGAGCAGTTCTTC CASIRGGPDNEQFF